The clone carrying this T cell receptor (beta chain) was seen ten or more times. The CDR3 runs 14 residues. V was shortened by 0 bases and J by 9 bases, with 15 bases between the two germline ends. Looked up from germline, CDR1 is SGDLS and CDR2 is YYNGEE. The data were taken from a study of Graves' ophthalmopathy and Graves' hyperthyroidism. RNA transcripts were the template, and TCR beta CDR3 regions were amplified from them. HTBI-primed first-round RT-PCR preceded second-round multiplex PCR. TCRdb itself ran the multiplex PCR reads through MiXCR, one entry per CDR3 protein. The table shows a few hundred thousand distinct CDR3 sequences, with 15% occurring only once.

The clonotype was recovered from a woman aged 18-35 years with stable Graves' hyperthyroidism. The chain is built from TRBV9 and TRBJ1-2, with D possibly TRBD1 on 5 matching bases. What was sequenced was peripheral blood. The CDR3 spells CASSVAGPEARYTF. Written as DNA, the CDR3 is TGTGCCAGCAGCGTAGCGGGGCCAGAGGCACGCTACACCTTC.